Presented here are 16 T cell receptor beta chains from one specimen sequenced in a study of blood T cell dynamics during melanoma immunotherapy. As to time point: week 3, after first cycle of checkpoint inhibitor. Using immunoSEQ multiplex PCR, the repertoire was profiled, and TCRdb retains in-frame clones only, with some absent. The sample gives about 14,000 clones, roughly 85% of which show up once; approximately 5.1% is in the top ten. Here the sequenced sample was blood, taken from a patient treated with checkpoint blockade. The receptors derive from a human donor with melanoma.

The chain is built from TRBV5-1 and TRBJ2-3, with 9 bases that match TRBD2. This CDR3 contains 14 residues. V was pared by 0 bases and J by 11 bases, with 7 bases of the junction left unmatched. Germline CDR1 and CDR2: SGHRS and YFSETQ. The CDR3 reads CASSLARTSAKQYF. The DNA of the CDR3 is TGCGCCAGCAGCTTGGCCAGGACTAGCGCGAAGCAGTATTTT.

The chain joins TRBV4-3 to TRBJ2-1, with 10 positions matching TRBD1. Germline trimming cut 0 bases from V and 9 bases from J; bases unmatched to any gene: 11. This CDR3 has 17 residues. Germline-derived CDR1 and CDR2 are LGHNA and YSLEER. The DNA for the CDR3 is TGCGCCAGCAGCCAAGAATACCGGGACAGGGGATTGGGTGAGCAGTTCTTC. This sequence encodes CASSQEYRDRGLGEQFF.

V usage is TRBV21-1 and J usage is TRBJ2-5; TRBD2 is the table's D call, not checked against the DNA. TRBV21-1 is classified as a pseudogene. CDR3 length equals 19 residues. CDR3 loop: CASSARTLAGWRRAETQYF. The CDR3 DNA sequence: TGTGCCAGCAGCGCCAGGACTTTAGCGGGATGGAGGCGTGCGGAGACCCAGTACTTC.

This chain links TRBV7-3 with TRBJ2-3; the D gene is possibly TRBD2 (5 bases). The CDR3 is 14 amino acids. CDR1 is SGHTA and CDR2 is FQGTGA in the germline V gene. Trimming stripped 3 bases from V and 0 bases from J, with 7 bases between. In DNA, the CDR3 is TGTGCCAGCAGCTTGTCGGGAAGCACAGATACGCAGTATTTT. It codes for CASSLSGSTDTQYF.

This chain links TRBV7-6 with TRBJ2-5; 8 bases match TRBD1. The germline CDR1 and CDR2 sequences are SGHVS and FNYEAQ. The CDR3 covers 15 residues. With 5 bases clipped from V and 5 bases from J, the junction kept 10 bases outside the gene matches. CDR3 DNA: TGTGCCAGCAGCCTTTTCTCAGGGGGCGGTGAGACCCAGTACTTC. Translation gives CASSLFSGGGETQYF.

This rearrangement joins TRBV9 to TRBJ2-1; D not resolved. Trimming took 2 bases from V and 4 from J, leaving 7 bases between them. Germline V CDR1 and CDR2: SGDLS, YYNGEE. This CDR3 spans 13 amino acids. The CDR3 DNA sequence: TGTGCCAGCAGCGTCGACTGGTACAATGAGCAGTTCTTC. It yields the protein CASSVDWYNEQFF.

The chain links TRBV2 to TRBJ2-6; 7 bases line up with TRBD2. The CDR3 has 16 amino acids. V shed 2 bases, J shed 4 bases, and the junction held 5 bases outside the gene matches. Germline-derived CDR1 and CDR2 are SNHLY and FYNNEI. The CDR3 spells CASSERAGAGANVLTF. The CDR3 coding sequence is TGTGCCAGCAGTGAAAGGGCGGGAGCCGGGGCCAACGTCCTGACTTTC.

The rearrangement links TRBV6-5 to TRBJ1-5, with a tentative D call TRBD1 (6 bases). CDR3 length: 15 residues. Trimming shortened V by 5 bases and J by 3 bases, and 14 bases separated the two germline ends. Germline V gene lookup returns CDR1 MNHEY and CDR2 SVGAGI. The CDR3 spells CASSPGRGTNQPQHF. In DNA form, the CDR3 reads TGTGCCAGCAGTCCCGGGAGGGGGACCAATCAGCCCCAGCATTTT.

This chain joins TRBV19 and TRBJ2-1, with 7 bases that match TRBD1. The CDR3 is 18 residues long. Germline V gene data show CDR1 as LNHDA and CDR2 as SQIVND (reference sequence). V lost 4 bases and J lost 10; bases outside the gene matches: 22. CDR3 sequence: CASSSRDSGVGVPREQFF. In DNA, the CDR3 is TGTGCCAGTAGTAGCCGGGACAGCGGTGTTGGGGTCCCTCGGGAGCAGTTCTTC.

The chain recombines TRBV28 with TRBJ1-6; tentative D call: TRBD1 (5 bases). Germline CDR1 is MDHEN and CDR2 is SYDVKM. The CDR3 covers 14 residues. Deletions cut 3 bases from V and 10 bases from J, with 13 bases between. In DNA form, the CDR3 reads TGTGCCAGCAGTTTTCGGGGACTTGGGTCACCCCTCCACTTT. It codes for CASSFRGLGSPLHF.

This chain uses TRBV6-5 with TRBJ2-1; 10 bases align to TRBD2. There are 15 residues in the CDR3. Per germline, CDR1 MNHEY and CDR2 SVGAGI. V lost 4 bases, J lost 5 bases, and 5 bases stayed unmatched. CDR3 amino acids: CASSFLAGGNNEQFF. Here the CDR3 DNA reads TGTGCCAGCAGTTTTTTAGCGGGAGGAAACAATGAGCAGTTCTTC.

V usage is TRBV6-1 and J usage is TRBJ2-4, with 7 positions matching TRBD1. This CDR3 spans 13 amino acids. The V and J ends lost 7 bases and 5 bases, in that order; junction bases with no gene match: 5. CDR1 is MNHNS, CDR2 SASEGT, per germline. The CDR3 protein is CASTGQVENIQYF. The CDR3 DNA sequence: TGTGCCAGCACCGGACAGGTTGAAAACATTCAGTACTTC.

The CDR3 loop is CASSIFPLETQYF. The CDR3 DNA follows: TGTGCCAGCAGCATCTTCCCCTTGGAGACCCAGTACTTC. The rearrangement uses TRBV7-3 and TRBJ2-5; D not resolved. V gave up 5 bases and J gave up 5 bases, with 12 bases separating them. The CDR3 sequence is 13 residues long. CDR1 is SGHTA, CDR2 FQGTGA, per germline.

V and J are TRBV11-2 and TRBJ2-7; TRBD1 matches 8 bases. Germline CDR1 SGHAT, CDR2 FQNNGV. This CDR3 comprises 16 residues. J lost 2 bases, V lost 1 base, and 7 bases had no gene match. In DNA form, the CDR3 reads TGTGCCAGCAGCTTAGGGTCAGGGGGCCGGACCTACGAGCAGTACTTC. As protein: CASSLGSGGRTYEQYF.

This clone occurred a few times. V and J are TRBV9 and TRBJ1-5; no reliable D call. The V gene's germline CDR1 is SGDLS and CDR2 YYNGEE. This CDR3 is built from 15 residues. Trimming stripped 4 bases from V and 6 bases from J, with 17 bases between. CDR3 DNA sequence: TGTGCCAGCAGCACTGACGGGAGGGATTTTCAGCCCCAGCATTTT. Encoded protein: CASSTDGRDFQPQHF.

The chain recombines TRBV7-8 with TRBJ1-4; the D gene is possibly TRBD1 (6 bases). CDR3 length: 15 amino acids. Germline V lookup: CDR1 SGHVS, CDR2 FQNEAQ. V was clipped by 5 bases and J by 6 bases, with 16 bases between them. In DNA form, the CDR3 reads TGTGCCAGCAGCAGAGACAGGATTTCAGATGAAAAACTGTTTTTT. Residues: CASSRDRISDEKLFF. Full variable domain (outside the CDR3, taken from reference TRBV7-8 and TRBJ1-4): GAGVSQSPRYKVAKRGQDVALRCDPISGHVSLFWYQQALGQGPEFLTYFQNEAQLDKSGLPSDRFFAERPEGSVSTLKIQRTQQEDSAVYLCASSRDRISDEKLFFGSGTQLSVL.